This T cell receptor beta chain was captured in a study of identical twins (dated by TCRdb to the mid-2010s). General notes on the study: To test whether fetal clonotypes persist, this study deep-sequenced TCR alpha and beta repertoires from monozygotic twins, from unrelated adults of various ages, and from cord blood. Replicate twin experiments were performed at different times using different library preparation protocols to rule out contamination.

All donors were healthy Caucasians. The germline V gene provides CDR1 SGDLS and CDR2 YYNGEE. Reading from cysteine to phenylalanine, the CDR3 counts 15 amino acids. CDR3 DNA is the only sequence kept; it has 45 bases, read in frame from the first base. V is cut by 2 bases and J by 11 bases, and the space between the germline ends is 22 bases. Receptor amplification or capture employed 5' RACE. Sequencing relied on an Illumina HiSeq 2000. Template switching added a universal primer binding site, and the final cDNA carried a unique molecular identifier that allowed TCR cDNA molecules to be counted accurately. Specific primers in the conserved constant-segment region were used to synthesize first-strand cDNA for TCR alpha and beta chains. To control for contamination, each cDNA library was double barcoded with a SMART-Mk sample barcode plus Illumina barcodes. TruSeq adapter sequences, together with Illumina sample barcodes, were added in two successive PCR steps. The Illumina HiSeq platform was used with custom primers to sequence TCR alpha and beta cDNA libraries. Processing in the source paper ran as follows. Unique molecular identifiers were extracted from raw reads with MiGEC, and CDR3 positions were determined with MiXCR. For each individual, recombination models were inferred using an EM algorithm with the repgenHMM and IGoR tools. The analysis of shared clonotypes was done with the tcR package in R, with sharing normalized by the product of cloneset sizes. To study raw recombination free of thymic and clonal selection effects, out-of-frame nonproductive sequences were analyzed. TCRdb itself trimmed the public reads at Q25 with fastp, ran MiXCR and retained productive beta chains. Rows merge per CDR3 protein into single entries with the most common DNA and genes. These V and J calls derive from TCRdb rather than the authors' analysis. The sample table lists some 1,600,000 distinct CDR3 sequences, about 31% of them with a count of one. Of the sample, about 0.27% is held by the ten largest clones.

The full study reports these points: Compared with coincidental sharing between unrelated individuals, out-of-frame TCR alpha sequences shared between twins had an excess of sequences with low generation probability. The excess sharing between twins in beta out-of-frame sequences was weaker because fewer shared sequences reduced the signal-to-noise ratio. In monozygotic twins, out-of-frame TCR alpha sharing was systematically underestimated by recombination models, although the models agreed with sharing between unrelated individuals. Invariant T cells such as MAIT and iNKT could partly confound zero-insertion analyses, although diverse VJ usage argued against such confounding for most clonotypes. Because the same donors could not be followed over many years, conclusions were based on cross-sectional statistical analysis. Abundant cord blood beta clonotypes had fewer insertions, young adult naive repertoires showed a similar but weaker trend, and memory repertoires showed no such trend.

This clonotype was seen a few times. No antigen is known for it. Base-call qualities are not available, and no considerably larger clone is one nucleotide away. In this chain, TRBV9 is recombined with TRBJ2-5, with a tentative D gene TRBD2 over 6 matching bases. Sequenced material: cord blood. The sequence came from a newborn girl in good health. For the CDR3, the sequence is CASSVYGTPQGEQYF. The sequence in DNA is TGTGCCAGCAGCGTCTATGGGACTCCCCAAGGAGAGCAGTACTTC.